In its sample, the clone carrying this T cell receptor beta chain was seen a few times. These data come from a study of identical twins. This CDR3 has 15 residues. V was clipped by 6 bases and J by 5 bases; unmatched bases: 6. Germline-derived CDR1 and CDR2 are SNHLY and FYNNEI. A template switching step contributed a universal primer site, while unique molecular identifiers were present in the cDNA. Using its own MiXCR run on the 5' RACE reads, TCRdb lists one record per CDR3 protein. The sample records about 530,000 distinct CDR3 sequences, about a fifth being singletons. In addition, the sample was reused for a study of yellow fever vaccine responses in identical twins.

The clonotype comes from a woman between 18 and 29 years old in good health. The source material was CD4+ T cells sorted from blood. The rearrangement joins TRBV2 to TRBJ2-1; 11 positions agree with TRBD2. CDR3 residues: CASRTGTSGHNEQFF. In DNA, the CDR3 is TGTGCCAGCAGAACCGGGACTAGCGGCCACAATGAGCAGTTCTTC.